The 8 T cell receptor beta chains given below trace back to one sample, sequenced in a study of cytomegalovirus exposure and HLA in healthy donors. The PCR used 60 Vbeta and 13 Jbeta primers. Repertoires were generated with immunoSEQ multiplex PCR, while TCRdb's copy carries only in-frame clones and drops some. Counted here are some 89,000 clones, about four fifths occurring once; the ten biggest clones make up about 1.9%. Sequencing input: PBMCs. These receptors were obtained from a woman aged 25 to 39 in good health and CMV-seronegative.

With respect to this clone: This sample includes further DNA sequences coding for the same CDR3. The rearrangement uses TRBV6-1 and TRBJ2-2; TRBD1 matches 8 bases. Germline-derived CDR1 and CDR2 are MNHNS and SASEGT. Unmatched junction bases numbered 6, after V lost 6 bases and J lost 6 bases. CDR3 size: 14 residues. The CDR3 loop is CASRPDRAPGELFF. In nucleotides, the CDR3 is TGTGCCAGCAGGCCGGACAGGGCTCCCGGGGAGCTGTTTTTT.

Worth noting for this clone: At one end the junction does not follow the germline gene, possibly because of a read error. The rearrangement links TRBV7-9 to TRBJ1-2; 8 nucleotides align to TRBD1. CDR1 SEHNR and CDR2 FQNEAQ come from the germline V gene (reference sequence). CDR3 size: 15 residues. Written as DNA, the CDR3 is TGTTCCAGCTTCCACGGTTCAGGGGGCGTTAAGAGCTACACCTTC. Translated: CSSFHGSGGVKSYTF.

The chain links TRBV28 to TRBJ1-2, with D hard to call. Germline V gene data show CDR1 as MDHEN and CDR2 as SYDVKM. V shed 6 bases and J shed 4 bases, with 9 bases lying between them. The CDR3 contains 12 residues. CDR3 residues: CASRPDAYGYTF. DNA for the CDR3: TGTGCCAGCAGGCCAGATGCCTATGGCTACACCTTC.

The CDR3 region has the DNA TGTGCCAGCAGCCTGGTGGACAGGAACAATGAGCAGTTCTTC. This codes for CASSLVDRNNEQFF. The V call is TRBV28, the J call TRBJ2-1; 7 bases line up with TRBD1. Per germline, CDR1 MDHEN and CDR2 SYDVKM. With V trimmed by 6 bases and J by 5 bases, 7 bases remained unmatched. This CDR3 region has 14 residues. The full variable domain, in which reference TRBV28 and TRBJ2-1 provide the parts outside the CDR3, is DVKVTQSSRYLVKRTGEKVFLECVQDMDHENMFWYRQDPGLGLRLIYFSYDVKMKEKGDIPEGYSVSREKKERFSLILESASTNQTSMYLCASSLVDRNNEQFFGPGTRLTVL.

The gene calls are TRBV10-3 and TRBJ1-5; 9 bases fit TRBD1. Unmatched junction bases numbered 12, after V lost 6 bases and J lost 6 bases. From germline, CDR1 is ENHRY and CDR2 SYGVKD. The length of the CDR3 is 16 residues. CDR3 sequence reads: CAISRTTGGAGQPQHF. The CDR3 DNA sequence: TGTGCCATCAGCAGAACTACAGGGGGCGCGGGTCAGCCCCAGCATTTT.

The chain uses TRBV6-1 and TRBJ2-5; D possibly corresponds to TRBD1 (6 bases). Germline V gene data show CDR1 as MNHNS and CDR2 as SASEGT. The CDR3 spans 11 residues. In DNA form, the CDR3 reads TGTGCAACAGGGATCCAAGAGACCCAGTACTTC. This codes for CATGIQETQYF.

The chain combines TRBV4-3 with TRBJ2-3; D uncertain. Germline CDR1 and CDR2: LGHNA and YSLEER. With 4 bases removed from V and 2 bases from J, the gap between germline ends came to 10 bases. There are 14 residues in the CDR3. CDR3 sequence: CASSRVVITDTQYF. As DNA, the CDR3 is TGCGCCAGCAGCCGAGTAGTGATCACAGATACGCAGTATTTT.

The chain uses TRBV6-5 and TRBJ1-1; TRBD1 is a possible D gene (6 bases). There are 14 residues in the CDR3. CDR1 is MNHEY and CDR2 is SVGAGI in the germline V gene. V lost 2 bases, J lost 6 bases, and 13 bases lay in between. CDR3 coding DNA: TGTGCCAGCAGTTACGCTTCCGCAGGGGCTGAAGCTTTCTTT. It yields the protein CASSYASAGAEAFF.